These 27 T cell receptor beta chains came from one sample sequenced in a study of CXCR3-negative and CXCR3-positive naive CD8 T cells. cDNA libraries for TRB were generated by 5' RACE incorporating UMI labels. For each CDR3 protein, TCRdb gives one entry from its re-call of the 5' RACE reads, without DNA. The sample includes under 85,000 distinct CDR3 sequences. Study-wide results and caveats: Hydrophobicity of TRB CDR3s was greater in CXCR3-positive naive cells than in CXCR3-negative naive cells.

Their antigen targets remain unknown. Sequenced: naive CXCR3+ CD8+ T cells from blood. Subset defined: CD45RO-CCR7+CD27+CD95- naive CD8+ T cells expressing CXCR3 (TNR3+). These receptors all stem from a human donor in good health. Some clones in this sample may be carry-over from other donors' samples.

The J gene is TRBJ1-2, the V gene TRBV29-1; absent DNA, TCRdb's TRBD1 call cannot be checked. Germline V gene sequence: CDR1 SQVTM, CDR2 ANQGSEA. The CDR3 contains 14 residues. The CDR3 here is CSVSGGQVVWGYTF. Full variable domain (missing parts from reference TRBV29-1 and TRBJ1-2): SAVISQKPSRDICQRGTSLTIQCQVDSQVTMMFWYRQQPGQSLTLIATANQGSEATYESGFVIDKFPISRPNLTFSTLTVSNMSPEDSSIYLCSVSGGQVVWGYTFGSGTRLTVV.

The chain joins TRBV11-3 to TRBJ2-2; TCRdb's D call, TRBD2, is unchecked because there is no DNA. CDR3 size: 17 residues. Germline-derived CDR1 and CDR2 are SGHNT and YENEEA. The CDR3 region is CASSPTLSGGNTGELFF.

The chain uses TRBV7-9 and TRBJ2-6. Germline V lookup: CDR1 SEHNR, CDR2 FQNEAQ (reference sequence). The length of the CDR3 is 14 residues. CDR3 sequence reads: CASSPQEFEADNTF.

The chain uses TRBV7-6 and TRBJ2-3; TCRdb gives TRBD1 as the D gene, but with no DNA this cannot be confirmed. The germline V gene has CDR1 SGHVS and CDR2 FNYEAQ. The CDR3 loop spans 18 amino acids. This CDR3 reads CASSPGSRGRYSTDTQYF.

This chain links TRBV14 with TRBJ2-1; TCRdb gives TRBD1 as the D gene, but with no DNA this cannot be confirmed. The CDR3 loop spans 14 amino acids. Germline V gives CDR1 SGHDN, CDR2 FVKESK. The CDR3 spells CASSPGQGAYEQFF. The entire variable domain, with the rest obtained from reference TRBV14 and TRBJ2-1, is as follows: EAGVTQFPSHSVIEKGQTVTLRCDPISGHDNLYWYRRVMGKEIKFLLHFVKESKQDESGMPNNRFLAERTGGTYSTLKVQPAELEDSGVYFCASSPGQGAYEQFFGPGTRLTVL.

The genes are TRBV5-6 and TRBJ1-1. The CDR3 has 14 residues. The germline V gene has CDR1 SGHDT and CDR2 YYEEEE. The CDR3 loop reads CASGDGVGNTEAFF.

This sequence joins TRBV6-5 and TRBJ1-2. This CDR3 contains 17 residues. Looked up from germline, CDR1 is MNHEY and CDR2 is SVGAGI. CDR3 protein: CASSYSAAAGANYGYTF.

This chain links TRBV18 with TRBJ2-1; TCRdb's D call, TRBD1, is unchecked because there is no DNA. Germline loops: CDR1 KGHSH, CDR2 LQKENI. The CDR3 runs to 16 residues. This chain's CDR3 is CASSPLDSTNNNEQFF.

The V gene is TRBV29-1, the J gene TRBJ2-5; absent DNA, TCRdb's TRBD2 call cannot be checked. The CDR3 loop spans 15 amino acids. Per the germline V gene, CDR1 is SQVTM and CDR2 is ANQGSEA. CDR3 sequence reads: CSAGEIIEGKETQYF.

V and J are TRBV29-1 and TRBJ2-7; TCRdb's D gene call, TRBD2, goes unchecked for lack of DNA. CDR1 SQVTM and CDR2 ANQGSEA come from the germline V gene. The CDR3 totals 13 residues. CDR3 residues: CSVRLALTYEQYF.

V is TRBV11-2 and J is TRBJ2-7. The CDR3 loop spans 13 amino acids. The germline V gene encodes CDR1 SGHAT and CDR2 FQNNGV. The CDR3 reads CASSLPDGYEQYF. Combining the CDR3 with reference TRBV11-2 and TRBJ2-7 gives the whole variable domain EAGVAQSPRYKIIEKRQSVAFWCNPISGHATLYWYQQILGQGPKLLIQFQNNGVVDDSQLPKDRFSAERLKGVDSTLKIQPAKLEDSAVYLCASSLPDGYEQYFGPGTRLTVT.

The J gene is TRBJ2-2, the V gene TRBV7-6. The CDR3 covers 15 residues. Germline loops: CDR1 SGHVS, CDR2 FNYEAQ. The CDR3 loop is CASSSSTWGTGELFF.

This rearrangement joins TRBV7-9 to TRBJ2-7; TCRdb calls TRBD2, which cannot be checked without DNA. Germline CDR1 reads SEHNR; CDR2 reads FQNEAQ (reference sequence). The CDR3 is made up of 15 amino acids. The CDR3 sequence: CASSASTSGGDEQYF. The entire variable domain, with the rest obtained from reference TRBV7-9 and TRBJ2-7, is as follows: DTGVSQNPRHKITKRGQNVTFRCDPISEHNRLYWYRQTLGQGPEFLTYFQNEAQLEKSRLLSDRFSAERPKGSFSTLEIQRTEQGDSAMYLCASSASTSGGDEQYFGPGTRLTVT.

The CDR3 loop reads CAISESSRDREAQSYGYTF. The gene calls are TRBV10-3 and TRBJ1-2; the TRBD1 assignment by TCRdb is unverifiable without DNA. Per the germline V gene, CDR1 is ENHRY and CDR2 is SYGVKD. The length of the CDR3 is 19 residues.

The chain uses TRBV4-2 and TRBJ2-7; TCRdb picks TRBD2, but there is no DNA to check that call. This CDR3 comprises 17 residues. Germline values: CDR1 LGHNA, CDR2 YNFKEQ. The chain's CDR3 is CASSQVLPGLFSYEQYF.

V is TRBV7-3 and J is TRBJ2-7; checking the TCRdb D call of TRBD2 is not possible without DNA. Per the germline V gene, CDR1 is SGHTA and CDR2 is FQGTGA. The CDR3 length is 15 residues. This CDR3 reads CASSLIGLAGYEQYF.

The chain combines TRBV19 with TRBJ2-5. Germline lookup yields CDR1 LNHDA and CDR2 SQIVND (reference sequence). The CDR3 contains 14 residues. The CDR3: CASSLWGVQETQYF.

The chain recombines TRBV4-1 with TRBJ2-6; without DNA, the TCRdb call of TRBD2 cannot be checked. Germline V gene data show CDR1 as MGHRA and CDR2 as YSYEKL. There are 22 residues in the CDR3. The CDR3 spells CASSQVRSPELEYVSGANVLTF.

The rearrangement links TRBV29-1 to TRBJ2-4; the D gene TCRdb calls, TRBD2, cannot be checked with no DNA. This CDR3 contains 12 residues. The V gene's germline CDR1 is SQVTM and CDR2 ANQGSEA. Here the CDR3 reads CSTRQGLDIQYF.

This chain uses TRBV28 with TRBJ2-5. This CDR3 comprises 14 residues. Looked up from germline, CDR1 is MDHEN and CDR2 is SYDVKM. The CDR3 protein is CASSHTDWSETQYF.

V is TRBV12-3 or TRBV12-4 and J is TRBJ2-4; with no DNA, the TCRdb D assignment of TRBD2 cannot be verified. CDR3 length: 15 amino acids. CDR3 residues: CASSPALIAKNIQYF.

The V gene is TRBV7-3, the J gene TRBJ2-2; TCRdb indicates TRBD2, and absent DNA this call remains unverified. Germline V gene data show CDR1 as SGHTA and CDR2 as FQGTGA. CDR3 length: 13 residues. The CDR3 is CASSFGLRGELFF.

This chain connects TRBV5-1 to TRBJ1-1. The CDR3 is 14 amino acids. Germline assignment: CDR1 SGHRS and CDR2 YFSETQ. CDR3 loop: CASSLNLDGLEAFF.

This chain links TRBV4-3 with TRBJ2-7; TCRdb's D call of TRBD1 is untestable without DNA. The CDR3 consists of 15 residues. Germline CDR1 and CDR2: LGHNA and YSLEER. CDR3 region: CASSQDLYRLTEQYF.

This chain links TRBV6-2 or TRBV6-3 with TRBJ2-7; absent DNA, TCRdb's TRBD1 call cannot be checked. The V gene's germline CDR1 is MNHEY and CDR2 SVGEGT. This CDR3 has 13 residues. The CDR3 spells CASSPLTDYEQYF.

The CDR3 protein is CASSRGQPLSGANVLTF. The chain carries TRBV7-9 and TRBJ2-6; TCRdb's D call, TRBD1, is unchecked because there is no DNA. The germline gives CDR1 SEHNR, CDR2 FQNEAQ (reference sequence). CDR3 length: 17 residues.

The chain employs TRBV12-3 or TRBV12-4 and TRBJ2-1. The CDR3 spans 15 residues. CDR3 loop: CASLAVAATYNEQFF.